This T cell receptor (beta chain) was recovered during a study of cytomegalovirus exposure and HLA in healthy donors. Regarding the study as a whole: In all likelihood, a cluster of highly shared sequence variants was a sequencing artifact. Earlier analysis yielded a pattern in which most TCR beta V segments were productive about 90% or about 30% of the time.

A multiplex PCR was run with 60 Vbeta primers and 13 Jbeta primers. The method was immunoSEQ multiplex PCR; TCRdb's version includes in-frame clones alone and lacks a portion of them. The table shows about 70,000 clones, with less than 70% occurring only once. The CDR3 covers 14 residues. Trimming left V 2 bases short and J 6 bases short, with 14 bases between. CDR1 is MNHNY and CDR2 is SVGAGI in the germline V gene (reference sequence). As concerns this clone: The antigen remains undetermined.

This clonotype was sampled from a man younger than 40 in good health and CMV-seronegative. Sample: PBMCs. V and J are TRBV6-6 and TRBJ2-7; D may be TRBD2 (7 bases). In nucleotides, the CDR3 is TGTGCCAGCAGTTACCCGAGGGGGGGGTCCGAGCAGTACTTC. It codes for CASSYPRGGSEQYF.